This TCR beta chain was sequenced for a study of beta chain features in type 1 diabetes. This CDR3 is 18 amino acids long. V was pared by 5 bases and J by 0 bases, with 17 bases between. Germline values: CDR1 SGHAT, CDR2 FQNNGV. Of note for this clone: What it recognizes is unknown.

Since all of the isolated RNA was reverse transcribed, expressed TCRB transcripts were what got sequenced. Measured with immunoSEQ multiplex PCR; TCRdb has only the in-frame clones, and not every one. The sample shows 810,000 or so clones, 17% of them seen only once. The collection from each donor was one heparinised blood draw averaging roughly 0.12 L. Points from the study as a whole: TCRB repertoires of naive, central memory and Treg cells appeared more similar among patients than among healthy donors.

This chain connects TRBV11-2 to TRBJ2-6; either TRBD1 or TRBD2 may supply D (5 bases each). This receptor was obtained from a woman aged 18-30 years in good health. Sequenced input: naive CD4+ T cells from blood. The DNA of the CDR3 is TGTGCCAGCAGCCTCGGGACCGTATTGAGCTCTGGGGCCAACGTCCTGACTTTC. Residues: CASSLGTVLSSGANVLTF.